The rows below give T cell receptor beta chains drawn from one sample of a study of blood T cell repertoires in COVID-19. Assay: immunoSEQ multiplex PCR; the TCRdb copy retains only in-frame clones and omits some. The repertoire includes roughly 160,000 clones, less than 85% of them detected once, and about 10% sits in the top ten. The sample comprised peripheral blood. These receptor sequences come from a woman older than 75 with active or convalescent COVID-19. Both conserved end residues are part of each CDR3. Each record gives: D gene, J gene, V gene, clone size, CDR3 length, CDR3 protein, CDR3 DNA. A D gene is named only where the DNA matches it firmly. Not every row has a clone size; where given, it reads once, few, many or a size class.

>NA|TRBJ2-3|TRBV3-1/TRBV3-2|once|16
CASSQDVGGSTDTQYF
TGTGCCAGCAGCCAAGATGTCGGAGGGTCCACAGATACGCAGTATTTT
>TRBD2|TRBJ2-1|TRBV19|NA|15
CASSIVGAGGYEQFF
TGTGCCAGTAGTATAGTAGGAGCGGGAGGATATGAGCAGTTCTTC
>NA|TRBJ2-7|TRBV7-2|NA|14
CASSFGSGSYEQYF
TGTGCCAGCAGCTTCGGATCAGGGTCCTACGAGCAGTACTTC
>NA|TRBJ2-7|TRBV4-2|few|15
CASSQTRVESYEQYF
TGTGCCAGCAGCCAGACCAGGGTAGAGTCCTACGAGCAGTACTTC
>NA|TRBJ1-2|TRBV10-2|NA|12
CASSPDSYGYTF
TGCGCCAGCAGTCCAGATTCCTATGGCTACACCTTC
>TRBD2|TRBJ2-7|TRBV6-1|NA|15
CASSELGGGPGEQYF
TGTGCCAGCAGTGAATTGGGGGGAGGGCCGGGGGAGCAGTACTTC
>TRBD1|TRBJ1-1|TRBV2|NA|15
CAKRQTDRGNTEAFF
TGTGCCAAACGCCAAACTGACAGGGGGAACACTGAAGCTTTCTTT
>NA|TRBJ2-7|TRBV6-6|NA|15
CASSLYSGGLYEQYF
TGTGCCAGCAGCCTTTATAGCGGAGGATTATACGAGCAGTACTTC
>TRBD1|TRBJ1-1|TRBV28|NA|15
CASSGGTGAITEAFF
TGTGCCAGCAGTGGAGGGACAGGAGCTATCACTGAAGCTTTCTTT
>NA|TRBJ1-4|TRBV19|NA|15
CASSIAGTIGEKLFF
TGTGCCAGTAGTATCGCCGGGACAATTGGTGAAAAACTGTTTTTT
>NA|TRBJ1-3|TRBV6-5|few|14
CASRGASYGNTIYF
TGTGCCAGCAGGGGGGCTAGTTATGGAAACACCATATATTTT
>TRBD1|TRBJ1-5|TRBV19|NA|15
CASRNRGVDNQPQHF
TGTGCCAGTAGAAACAGGGGAGTGGACAATCAGCCCCAGCATTTT
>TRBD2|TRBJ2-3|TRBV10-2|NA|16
CASSGHLAGATDTQYF
TGCGCCAGCAGCGGCCATTTAGCGGGAGCCACAGATACGCAGTATTTT
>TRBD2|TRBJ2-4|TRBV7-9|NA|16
CASSPLSGRAVYIQYF
TGTGCCAGCAGCCCTCTTAGCGGGAGGGCAGTGTACATTCAGTACTTC
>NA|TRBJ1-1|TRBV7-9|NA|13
CASSLQGNTEAFF
TGTGCCAGCAGCCTACAGGGAAACACTGAAGCTTTCTTT
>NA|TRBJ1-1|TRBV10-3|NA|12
CAISRGGTEAFF
TGTGCCATCAGCCGTGGGGGGACTGAAGCTTTCTTT
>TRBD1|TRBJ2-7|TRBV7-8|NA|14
CASRLRDSSYEQYF
TGTGCCAGCAGGCTCCGGGACAGCTCCTACGAGCAGTACTTC
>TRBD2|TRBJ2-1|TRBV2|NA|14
CASTRRSSGYEQFF
TGTGCCAGCACCCGGCGTTCTAGCGGGTACGAGCAGTTCTTC
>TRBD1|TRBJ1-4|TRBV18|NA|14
CASSPPQGQEKLFF
TGTGCCAGCTCACCACCGCAGGGACAGGAAAAACTGTTTTTT
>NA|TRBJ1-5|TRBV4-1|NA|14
CASSQAGPNQPQHF
TGCGCCAGCAGCCAAGCAGGGCCCAATCAGCCCCAGCATTTT
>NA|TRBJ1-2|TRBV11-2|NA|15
CASSPRGRLPYGYTF
TGTGCCAGCAGCCCCAGGGGCCGACTCCCCTATGGCTACACCTTC
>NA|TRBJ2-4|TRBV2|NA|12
CASSSTGNIQYF
TGTGCCAGCAGTTCCACCGGGAACATTCAGTACTTC
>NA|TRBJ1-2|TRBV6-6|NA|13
CASQTDPGYGYTF
TGTGCCAGCCAAACAGATCCCGGCTATGGCTACACCTTC
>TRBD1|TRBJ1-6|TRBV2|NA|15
CASSETGQGNSPLHF
TGTGCCAGCAGTGAAACGGGACAGGGGAATTCACCCCTCCACTTT
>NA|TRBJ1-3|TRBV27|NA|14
CASSEGGTGNTIYF
TGTGCCAGCAGTGAGGGAGGCACTGGAAACACCATATATTTT
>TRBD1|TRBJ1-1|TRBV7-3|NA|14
CASSLIQGATEAFF
TGTGCCAGCAGCTTAATTCAGGGGGCCACTGAAGCTTTCTTT